This T cell receptor beta chain stems from a study of shared clonotypes between healthy human individuals. Points on this clone: The sample holds other DNA sequences that translate to the same CDR3.

Repertoires were generated with immunoSEQ multiplex PCR, while TCRdb's copy carries only in-frame clones and drops some. The table includes more than 2,000,000 clones, over 90% detected once. Deletions cut 0 bases from V and 1 base from J, with 11 bases between. The CDR3 runs 15 residues. Germline lookup yields CDR1 SGHRS and CDR2 YFSETQ. The investigators split CD4+ cells into a CD45RA+ naive subset and a CD45RA-negative memory subset. The specimen sequenced was naive CD4+ T cells from PBMCs. Documented subset: CD45RA+ positively selected. This sequence joins TRBV5-1 and TRBJ2-7, with D perhaps TRBD1 (5 bases). The receptor was isolated from a man aged 18 to 30 in good health. Some clones in this sample may be carry-over from other donors' samples. The CDR3 region is CASSLGGRESYEQYF. The CDR3 DNA reads as TGCGCCAGCAGCTTGGGTGGCAGGGAATCCTACGAGCAGTACTTC. The full variable domain, completed using reference TRBV5-1 and TRBJ2-7, is KAGVTQTPRYLIKTRGQQVTLSCSPISGHRSVSWYQQTPGQGLQFLFEYFSETQRNKGNFPGRFSGRQFSNSRSEMNVSTLELGDSALYLCASSLGGRESYEQYFGPGTRLTVT.